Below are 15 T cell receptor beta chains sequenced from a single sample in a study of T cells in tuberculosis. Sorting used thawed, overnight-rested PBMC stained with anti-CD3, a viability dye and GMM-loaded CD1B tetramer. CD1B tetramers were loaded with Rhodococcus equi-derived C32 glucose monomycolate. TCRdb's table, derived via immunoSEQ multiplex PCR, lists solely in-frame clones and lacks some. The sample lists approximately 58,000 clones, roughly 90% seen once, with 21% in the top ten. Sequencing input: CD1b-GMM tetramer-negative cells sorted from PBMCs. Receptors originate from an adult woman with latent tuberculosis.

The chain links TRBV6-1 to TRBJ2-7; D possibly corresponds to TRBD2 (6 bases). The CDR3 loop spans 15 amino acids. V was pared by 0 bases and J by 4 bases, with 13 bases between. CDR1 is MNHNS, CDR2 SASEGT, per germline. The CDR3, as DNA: TGTGCCAGCAGTGAAGCTTTCGACGGGGGATACGAGCAGTACTTC. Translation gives CASSEAFDGGYEQYF.

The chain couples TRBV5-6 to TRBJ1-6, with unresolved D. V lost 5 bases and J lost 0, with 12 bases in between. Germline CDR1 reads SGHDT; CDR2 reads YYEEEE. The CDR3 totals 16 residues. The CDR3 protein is CASSTAHSSYNSPLHF. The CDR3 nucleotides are TGTGCCAGCAGTACCGCGCATAGCTCCTATAATTCACCCCTCCACTTT.

DNA of the CDR3: TGTGCCAGCAGCACCCCCGGTAGGGGGTCTATAGGAAACACCATATATTTT. Protein: CASSTPGRGSIGNTIYF. The V gene is TRBV7-8, the J gene TRBJ1-3, with D perhaps matching TRBD1 (6 bases). This CDR3 has 17 residues. Germline values: CDR1 SGHVS, CDR2 FQNEAQ. V was cut by 5 bases and J by 4 bases, with 21 bases left in between.

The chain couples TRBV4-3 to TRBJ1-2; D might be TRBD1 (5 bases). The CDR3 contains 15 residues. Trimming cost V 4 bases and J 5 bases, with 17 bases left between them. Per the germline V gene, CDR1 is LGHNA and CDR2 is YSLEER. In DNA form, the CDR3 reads TGCGCCAGCAGCCGCGAGGCCACAGGTTCTTATGGCTACACCTTC. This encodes CASSREATGSYGYTF.

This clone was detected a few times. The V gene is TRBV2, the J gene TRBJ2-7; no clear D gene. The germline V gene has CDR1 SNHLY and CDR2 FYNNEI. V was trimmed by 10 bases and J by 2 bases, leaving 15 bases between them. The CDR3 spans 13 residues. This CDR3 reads CATRPQYTYEQYF. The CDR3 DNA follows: TGTGCCACCCGTCCCCAGTATACCTACGAGCAGTACTTC.

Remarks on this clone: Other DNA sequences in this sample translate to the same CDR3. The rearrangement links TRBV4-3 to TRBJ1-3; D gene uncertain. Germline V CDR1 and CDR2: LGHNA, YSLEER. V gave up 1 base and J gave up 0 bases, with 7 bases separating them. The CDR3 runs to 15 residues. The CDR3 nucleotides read TGCGCCAGCAGCCAAGGTTCGTCCTCTGGAAACACCATATATTTT. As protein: CASSQGSSSGNTIYF.

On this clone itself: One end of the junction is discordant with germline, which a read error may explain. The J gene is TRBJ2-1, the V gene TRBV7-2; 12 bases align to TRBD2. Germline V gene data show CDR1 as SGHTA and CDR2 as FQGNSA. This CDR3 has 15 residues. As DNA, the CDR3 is TGTGCCAGCAGCCTAGCGGGGGGGCCAATACACGAGCAGTTCTTC. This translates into CASSLAGGPIHEQFF.

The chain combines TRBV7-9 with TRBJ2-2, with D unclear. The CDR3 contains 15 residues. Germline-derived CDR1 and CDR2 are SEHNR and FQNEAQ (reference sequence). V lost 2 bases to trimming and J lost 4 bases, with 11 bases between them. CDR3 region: CASSLLSGPTGELFF. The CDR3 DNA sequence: TGTGCCAGCAGCTTATTATCAGGCCCCACCGGGGAGCTGTTTTTT.

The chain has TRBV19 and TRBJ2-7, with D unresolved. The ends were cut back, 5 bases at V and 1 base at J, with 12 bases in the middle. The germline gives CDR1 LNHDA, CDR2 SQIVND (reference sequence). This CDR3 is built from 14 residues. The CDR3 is CASSRPGISYEQYF. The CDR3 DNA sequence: TGTGCCAGTAGTCGGCCAGGAATTTCCTACGAGCAGTACTTC. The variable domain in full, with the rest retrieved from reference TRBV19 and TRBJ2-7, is DGGITQSPKYLFRKEGQNVTLSCEQNLNHDAMYWYRQDPGQGLRLIYYSQIVNDFQKGDIAEGYSVSREKKESFPLTVTSAQKNPTAFYLCASSRPGISYEQYFGPGTRLTVT.

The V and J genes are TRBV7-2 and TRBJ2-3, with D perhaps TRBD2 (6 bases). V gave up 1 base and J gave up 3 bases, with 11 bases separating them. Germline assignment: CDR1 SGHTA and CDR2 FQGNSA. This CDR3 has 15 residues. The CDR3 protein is CASSLGIGLTDTQYF. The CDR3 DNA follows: TGTGCCAGCAGCTTAGGGATCGGACTAACAGATACGCAGTATTTT.

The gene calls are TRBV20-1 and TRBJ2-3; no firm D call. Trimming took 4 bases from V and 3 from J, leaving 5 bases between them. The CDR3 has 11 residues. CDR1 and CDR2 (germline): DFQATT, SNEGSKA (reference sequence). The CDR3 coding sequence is TGCAGTGCTATCCGGACAGATACGCAGTATTTT. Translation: CSAIRTDTQYF.

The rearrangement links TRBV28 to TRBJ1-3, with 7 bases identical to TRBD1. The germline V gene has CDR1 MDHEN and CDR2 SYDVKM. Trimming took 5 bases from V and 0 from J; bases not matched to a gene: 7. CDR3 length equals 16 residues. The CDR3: CASSRWTGSSGNTIYF. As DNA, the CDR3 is TGTGCCAGCAGTAGATGGACAGGCAGCTCTGGAAACACCATATATTTT. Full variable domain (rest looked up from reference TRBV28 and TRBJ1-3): DVKVTQSSRYLVKRTGEKVFLECVQDMDHENMFWYRQDPGLGLRLIYFSYDVKMKEKGDIPEGYSVSREKKERFSLILESASTNQTSMYLCASSRWTGSSGNTIYFGEGSWLTVV.

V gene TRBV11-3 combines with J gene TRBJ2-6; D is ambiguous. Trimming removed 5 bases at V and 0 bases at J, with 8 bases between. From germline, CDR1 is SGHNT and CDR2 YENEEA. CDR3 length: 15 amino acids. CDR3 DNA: TGTGCCAGCAGCCTTGACACCTCTGGGGCCAACGTCCTGACTTTC. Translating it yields CASSLDTSGANVLTF.

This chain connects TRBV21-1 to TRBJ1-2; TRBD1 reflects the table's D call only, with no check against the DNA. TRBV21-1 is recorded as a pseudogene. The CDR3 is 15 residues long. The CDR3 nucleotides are TGTGCCAGCGATACTCTAGGGGGCTGGAACTATGGCTACACCTTC. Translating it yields CASDTLGGWNYGYTF.

DNA for the CDR3: TGTGCCAACGGACAGCCTGGCACAGATACGCAGTATTTT. It encodes CANGQPGTDTQYF. V gene TRBV28 combines with J gene TRBJ2-3, with a possible D match to TRBD1 (6 bases). The V end was cut by 10 bases, the J end by 1 base, with 12 bases between. The CDR3 runs 13 residues. Germline CDR1 MDHEN, CDR2 SYDVKM.